Presented here are 17 T cell receptor beta chains from one specimen sequenced in a study of blood T cell repertoires in COVID-19. Profiled with immunoSEQ multiplex PCR; TCRdb holds only in-frame clones, not every one. This table has fewer than 250,000 clones, 80% to 90% appearing once. Input material: PBMCs or T cells enriched from blood (not recorded which). The receptors shown here come from a woman in her thirties or forties who had been exposed to COVID-19.

The J gene is TRBJ1-6, the V gene TRBV4-1; 8 bases agree with TRBD1. The CDR3 has 15 residues. Trimming removed 4 bases from V and 8 bases from J; junction bases left unmatched: 7. The germline gives CDR1 MGHRA, CDR2 YSYEKL. The DNA for the CDR3 is TGCGCCAGCAGCCTATCGACAGGGGAACATTCACCCCTCCACTTT. Its protein is CASSLSTGEHSPLHF.

This clone was recorded at least ten times. The V and J genes are TRBV5-5 and TRBJ1-1; D unresolved. This CDR3 has 13 residues. The V end lost 0 bases, the J end lost 0 bases, and 3 bases lay between the germline ends. The germline gives CDR1 SGHKS, CDR2 YYEKEE (reference sequence). CDR3 protein: CASSLAVNTEAFF. CDR3 bases: TGTGCCAGCAGCTTGGCGGTGAACACTGAAGCTTTCTTT.

This clone appeared a single time. This chain connects TRBV19 to TRBJ1-2; 7 bases line up with TRBD1. After removal of 4 bases from V and 8 bases from J, the junction contained 10 bases not matched to a gene. This CDR3 is 14 amino acids long. Germline V gene data show CDR1 as LNHDA and CDR2 as SQIVND (reference sequence). The CDR3 coding sequence is TGTGCCAGTAGTAACCTGGACAGGTGGAGGGGCTACACCTTC. It translates to CASSNLDRWRGYTF.

The chain's CDR3 is CASSPQSRGGTTYEQYF. The CDR3 region has the DNA TGTGCCAGCAGCCCGCAATCTAGGGGGGGGACAACCTACGAGCAGTACTTC. The genes are TRBV3-1 (or the pseudogene TRBV3-2) and TRBJ2-7; TRBD2 is a possible D gene (7 bases). The CDR3 runs 17 residues. From germline, CDR1 is LGHDT and CDR2 YNNKEL (reference sequence). V dropped 4 bases and J dropped 2 bases, with 21 bases sitting between them.

The genes are TRBV7-2 and TRBJ2-2; D uncertain. V shed 2 bases and J shed 5 bases, with 6 bases lying between them. CDR3 size: 13 residues. CDR1 and CDR2 from the germline V gene are SGHTA and FQGNSA. For the CDR3, the DNA is TGTGCCAGCAGCTTATACGGGACCGGGGAGCTGTTTTTT. It encodes CASSLYGTGELFF.

The chain uses TRBV7-3 and TRBJ2-7, with 9 bases aligning to TRBD2. Germline values: CDR1 SGHTA, CDR2 FQGTGA. This CDR3 is built from 15 residues. The junction had 12 bases not matched to a gene; V was cut back by 5 bases and J by 7 bases. The CDR3 reads CASSPLPGLASEQYF. The CDR3 nucleotides are TGTGCCAGCAGCCCCCTACCGGGACTAGCTTCGGAGCAGTACTTC.

The chain combines TRBV5-4 with TRBJ2-7, with 7 bases that match TRBD2. CDR3 length equals 15 residues. Germline V gene lookup returns CDR1 SGHNT and CDR2 YYREEE (reference sequence). V trimming: 1 base; J trimming: 4 bases; junction bases outside the gene matches: 8. In nucleotides, the CDR3 is TGTGCCAGCAGCTTGTCGACTAGCCTATTTTACGAGCAGTACTTC. Its translation: CASSLSTSLFYEQYF.

This chain joins TRBV27 and TRBJ2-3; TRBD2 matches 11 bases. This CDR3 has 19 residues. Looked up from germline, CDR1 is MNHEY and CDR2 is SMNVEV (reference sequence). V lost 8 bases to trimming and J lost 1 base; unmatched junction nucleotides: 17. In DNA form, the CDR3 reads TGTGCCAGCGTACGACTAGCGGGGCTCAAACATTTGGGCACAGATACGCAGTATTTT. This codes for CASVRLAGLKHLGTDTQYF.

The gene calls are TRBV12-5 and TRBJ1-5; tentative D call: TRBD1 (6 bases). The V end was cut by 4 bases, the J end by 4 bases, with 11 bases between. The CDR3 extends over 14 amino acids. Looked up from germline, CDR1 is LGHNT and CDR2 is FRNRAP. CDR3 DNA sequence: TGTGCTAGTGGTTGGGGACACAGAAATCAGCCCCAGCATTTT. Translation: CASGWGHRNQPQHF.

V is TRBV30 and J is TRBJ2-7; D is perhaps TRBD2 (5 bases). Germline CDR1 reads GTSNPN; CDR2 reads SVGIG (reference sequence). CDR3 length: 13 amino acids. V lost 0 bases, J lost 6 bases, and 12 bases lay in between. The CDR3 reads CAWSVSGPGEQYF. CDR3 nucleotides: TGTGCCTGGAGTGTAAGCGGTCCTGGCGAGCAGTACTTC.

The rearrangement links TRBV2 to TRBJ1-3; D is possibly TRBD1 (6 bases). The CDR3 is 15 amino acids. Germline CDR1 SNHLY, CDR2 FYNNEI. V was cut by 6 bases and J by 0 bases, with 12 bases left in between. The CDR3 coding sequence is TGTGCCAGCAGGGTGACAGGTAGCTCTGGAAACACCATATATTTT. Protein sequence: CASRVTGSSGNTIYF. Supplemented by reference TRBV2 and TRBJ1-3, the full variable domain reads EPEVTQTPSHQVTQMGQEVILRCVPISNHLYFYWYRQILGQKVEFLVSFYNNEISEKSEIFDDQFSVERPDGSNFTLKIRSTKLEDSAMYFCASRVTGSSGNTIYFGEGSWLTVV.

This CDR3 is CASSFGGQETQYF. Written as DNA, the CDR3 is TGTGCCAGCAGTTTTGGGGGGCAAGAGACCCAGTACTTC. The V and J genes are TRBV28 and TRBJ2-5, with D possibly being TRBD2 (6 bases). Trimming removed 3 bases at V and 2 bases at J, with 7 bases between. The CDR3 totals 13 residues. CDR1 and CDR2 from the germline V gene are MDHEN and SYDVKM.

CDR3 loop: CASSQDPRQGGTEAFF. In DNA form, the CDR3 reads TGTGCCAGCAGCCAAGATCCGCGACAGGGCGGCACTGAAGCTTTCTTT. The chain uses TRBV3-1 (or the pseudogene TRBV3-2) and TRBJ1-1, with 7 bases lining up with TRBD1. Germline trimming cut 0 bases from V and 4 bases from J; bases unmatched to any gene: 8. This CDR3 region has 16 residues. The germline V gene encodes CDR1 LGHDT and CDR2 YNNKEL (reference sequence).

V gene TRBV5-1 combines with J gene TRBJ2-5, with 13 bases aligning to TRBD2. Germline values: CDR1 SGHRS, CDR2 YFSETQ. The CDR3 has 20 residues. The V gene end was trimmed by 4 bases and the J gene end by 7 bases; junction bases not matched to a gene: 22. In nucleotides, the CDR3 is TGCGCCAGCAGCCCTGGAATGGGACTAGCGGGGTATTTCGCGGGAGTGACCCAGTACTTC. Protein sequence: CASSPGMGLAGYFAGVTQYF. The full variable domain, in which reference TRBV5-1 and TRBJ2-5 provide the parts outside the CDR3, is KAGVTQTPRYLIKTRGQQVTLSCSPISGHRSVSWYQQTPGQGLQFLFEYFSETQRNKGNFPGRFSGRQFSNSRSEMNVSTLELGDSALYLCASSPGMGLAGYFAGVTQYFGPGTRLLVL.

V and J are TRBV7-9 and TRBJ1-6; 7 positions agree with TRBD1. V lost 7 bases to trimming and J lost 8 bases; unmatched junction nucleotides: 5. Germline values: CDR1 SEHNR, CDR2 FQNEAQ (reference sequence). This CDR3 has 13 residues. CDR3 amino acids: CASTSGTDSPLHF. As DNA, the CDR3 is TGTGCCAGCACTTCCGGGACAGATTCACCCCTCCACTTT.

This clone was recorded once. The gene calls are TRBV28 and TRBJ2-2; 8 nucleotides agree with TRBD2. Germline V gives CDR1 MDHEN, CDR2 SYDVKM. This CDR3 contains 14 residues. With V trimmed by 8 bases and J by 3 bases, 5 bases remained unmatched. CDR3 DNA: TGTGCCAGCCACGGGGGGGGTTACACCGGGGAGCTGTTTTTT. It codes for CASHGGGYTGELFF. The whole variable domain, filled in from reference TRBV28 and TRBJ2-2, reads DVKVTQSSRYLVKRTGEKVFLECVQDMDHENMFWYRQDPGLGLRLIYFSYDVKMKEKGDIPEGYSVSREKKERFSLILESASTNQTSMYLCASHGGGYTGELFFGEGSRLTVL.

The chain links TRBV7-9 to TRBJ2-1; possibly TRBD2 for D (6 bases). V lost 8 bases, J lost 0 bases, and 11 bases lay in between. Germline CDR1 reads SEHNR; CDR2 reads FQNEAQ (reference sequence). The CDR3 runs to 14 residues. DNA of the CDR3: TGTGCCAGCTTGGTCGGGGGCTCCTACAATGAGCAGTTCTTC. Its protein is CASLVGGSYNEQFF.